This TCR beta chain was observed in a study of blood T cell repertoires in COVID-19. Study background: The United States, Italy and Spain were the sources of the acute and convalescent COVID-19 samples. PBMCs, B-cell-depleted T cells, or T cells were the source of the cDNA or gDNA that made up the material.

Only in-frame clones appear in the TCRdb table, and some are missing; sequencing was by immunoSEQ multiplex PCR. This table has some 80,000 clones, around nine tenths appearing once. This CDR3 comprises 15 residues. V was pared by 0 bases and J by 3 bases, with 9 bases between. In germline, CDR1 is SGHRS, CDR2 YFSETQ. The chain recombines TRBV5-1 with TRBJ2-2; no definite D call. Sequencing used peripheral blood. The sequence was obtained from a woman aged 80 or older with active or convalescent COVID-19. Written as DNA, the CDR3 is TGCGCCAGCAGCTTGGACAGTCTTCACACCGGGGAGCTGTTTTTT. It yields the protein CASSLDSLHTGELFF. Drawing the rest from reference TRBV5-1 and TRBJ2-2, the complete variable domain is KAGVTQTPRYLIKTRGQQVTLSCSPISGHRSVSWYQQTPGQGLQFLFEYFSETQRNKGNFPGRFSGRQFSNSRSEMNVSTLELGDSALYLCASSLDSLHTGELFFGEGSRLTVL.